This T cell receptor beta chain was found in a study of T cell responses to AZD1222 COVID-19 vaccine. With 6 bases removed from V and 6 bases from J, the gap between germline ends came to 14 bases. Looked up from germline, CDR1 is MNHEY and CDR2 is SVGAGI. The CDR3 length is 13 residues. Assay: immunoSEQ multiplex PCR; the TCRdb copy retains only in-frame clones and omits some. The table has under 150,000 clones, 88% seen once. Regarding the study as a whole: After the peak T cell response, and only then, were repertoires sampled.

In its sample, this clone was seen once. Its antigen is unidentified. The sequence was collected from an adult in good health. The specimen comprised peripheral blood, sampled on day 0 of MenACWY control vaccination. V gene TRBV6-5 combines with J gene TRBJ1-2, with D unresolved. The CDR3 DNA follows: TGTGCCAGCAGACCGACAAGGGCCCATGGCTACACCTTC. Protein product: CASRPTRAHGYTF.